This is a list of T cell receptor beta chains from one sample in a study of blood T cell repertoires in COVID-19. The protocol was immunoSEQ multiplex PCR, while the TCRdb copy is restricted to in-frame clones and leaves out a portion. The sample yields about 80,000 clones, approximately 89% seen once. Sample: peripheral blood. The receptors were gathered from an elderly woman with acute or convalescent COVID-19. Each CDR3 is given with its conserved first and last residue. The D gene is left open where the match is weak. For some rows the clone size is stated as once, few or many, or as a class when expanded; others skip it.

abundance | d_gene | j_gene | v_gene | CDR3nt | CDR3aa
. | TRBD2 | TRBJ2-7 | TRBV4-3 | TGCGCCAGCCCCCACGCACCGATGGGGGGGGAGCAGTACTTC | CASPHAPMGGEQYF
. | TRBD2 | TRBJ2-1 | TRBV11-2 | TGTGCCAGCAGCAGAGCTTCAACTAGCGGGAGGGTTGGTGAGCAGTTCTTC | CASSRASTSGRVGEQFF
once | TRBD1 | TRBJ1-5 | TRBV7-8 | TGTGCCAGCAGCTCGGACAGGGCTCGGCAGCCCCAGCATTTT | CASSSDRARQPQHF
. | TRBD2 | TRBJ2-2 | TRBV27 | TGTGCCAGCTCCCGAAGGGGAACTAGCGGGTGGGGCGGGGAGCTGTTTTTT | CASSRRGTSGWGGELFF
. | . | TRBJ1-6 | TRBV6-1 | TGTGCCAGCAGTGAAGGCTGGGGGGTCGGTTCACCCCTCCACTTT | CASSEGWGVGSPLHF
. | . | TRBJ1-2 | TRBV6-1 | TGTGCCAGCAGTGAGGGGGGCTATGGCTACACCTTC | CASSEGGYGYTF
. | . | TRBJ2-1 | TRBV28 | TGTGCCAGCAGTTCACCAGGGACTCCGGGCTCCTACAATGAGCAGTTCTTC | CASSSPGTPGSYNEQFF
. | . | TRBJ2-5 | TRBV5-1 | TGCGCCAGCAGCTTGGACAGGGAAGAGACCCAGTACTTC | CASSLDREETQYF
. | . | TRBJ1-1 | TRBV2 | TGTGCCAGCAGTCCCCGGCGGGGGGCTTTCTTT | CASSPRRGAFF
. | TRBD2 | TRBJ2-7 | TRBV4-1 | TGCGCCAGCAGCCAAACTAGCGGGGCACTCTACGAGCAGTACTTC | CASSQTSGALYEQYF
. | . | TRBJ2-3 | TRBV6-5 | TGTGCCAGCAGCTTACAGAGAAGCACAGATACGCAGTATTTT | CASSLQRSTDTQYF
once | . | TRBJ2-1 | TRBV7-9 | TGTGCCAGCAGCTTTAGGGGAATCAATGAGCAGTTCTTC | CASSFRGINEQFF
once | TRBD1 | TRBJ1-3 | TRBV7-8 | TGTGCCAGCAGCTCGCGGACAGGGCCTGGAAACACCATATATTTT | CASSSRTGPGNTIYF
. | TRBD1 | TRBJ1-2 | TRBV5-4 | TGTGCCAGCAGCCGGGACAGGGACTATGGCTACACCTTC | CASSRDRDYGYTF
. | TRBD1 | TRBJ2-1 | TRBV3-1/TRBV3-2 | TGTGCCAGCAGCCAAAGGGGTACAGGGGGCCTGAGGGAGCAGTTCTTC | CASSQRGTGGLREQFF
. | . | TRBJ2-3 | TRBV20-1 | TGCAGTGCTAGTGGGAGGACTAGCACAGATACGCAGTATTTT | CSASGRTSTDTQYF
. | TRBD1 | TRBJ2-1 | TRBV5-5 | TGTGCCAGCAGCCCACAGGGGGCAGCCTACAATGAGCAGTTCTTC | CASSPQGAAYNEQFF
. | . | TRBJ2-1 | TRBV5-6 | TGTGCCAGCAGCTTGGAGTGGGGCAAAACTTACAATGAGCAGTTCTTC | CASSLEWGKTYNEQFF
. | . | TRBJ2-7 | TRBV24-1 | TGTGCCACCAGTGATGGGGAGACACCACCCTACGAGCAGTACTTC | CATSDGETPPYEQYF
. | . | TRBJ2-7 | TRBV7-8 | TGTGCCAGCAGCTTAGAACGGGACACCTCTCAGTACTTC | CASSLERDTSQYF
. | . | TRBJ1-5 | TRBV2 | TGTGCCAGCAGTCCCCGGGTAGGGCCCCAGCATTTT | CASSPRVGPQHF
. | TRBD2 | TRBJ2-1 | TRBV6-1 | TGTGCCAGCAGTGGGGGACTAGCGGGAGGCCACAATGAGCAGTTCTTC | CASSGGLAGGHNEQFF
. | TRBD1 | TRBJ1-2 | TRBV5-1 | TGCGCCAGCAGGCCCCAGGGGGGCGCAAACTATGGCTACACCTTC | CASRPQGGANYGYTF
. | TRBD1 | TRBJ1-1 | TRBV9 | TGTGCCAGCAGCGGACCGGGACAGGGGCCTTCTCCGAACACTGAAGCTTTCTTT | CASSGPGQGPSPNTEAFF
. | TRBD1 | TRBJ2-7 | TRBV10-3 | TGTGCCATCAGGGACAGGGAAAACGAGCAGTACTTC | CAIRDRENEQYF
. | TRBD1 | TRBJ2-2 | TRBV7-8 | TGTGCCAGCAGTCGCGACAGGGTCGGCACCGGGGAGCTGTTTTTT | CASSRDRVGTGELFF
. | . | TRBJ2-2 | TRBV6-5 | TGTGCCAGCAGTTACTCGAATAGGGGCACCGGGGAGCTGTTTTTT | CASSYSNRGTGELFF
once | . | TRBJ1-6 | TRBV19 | TGTGCCAGTAGTATTGCCCCGTGGCCCACCCATTCACCCCTCCACTTT | CASSIAPWPTHSPLHF
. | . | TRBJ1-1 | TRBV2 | TGTGCCGGGGGGGGATCGAACACTGAAGCTTTCTTT | CAGGGSNTEAFF
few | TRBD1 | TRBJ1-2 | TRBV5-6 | TGTGCCAGCACCCACCAGAGGGACAGGGTGATGAATGGCTACACCTTC | CASTHQRDRVMNGYTF
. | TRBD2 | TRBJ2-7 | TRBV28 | TGTGCCACCGGGACTAGTCCCTACGAGCAGTACTTC | CATGTSPYEQYF